Listed here are 30 T cell receptor beta chains from one sample, sequenced in a study of blood T cell repertoires in COVID-19. Generated by immunoSEQ multiplex PCR, the TCRdb table keeps only in-frame clones and is missing some. The data hold some 6,700 clones, with over 75% observed a single time. The material sequenced was peripheral blood. The receptors were sampled from a human donor in a cohort sampled during active COVID-19.

V gene TRBV5-5 combines with J gene TRBJ1-6; a weak D match, TRBD1 (6 bases). The length of the CDR3 is 16 residues. Germline CDR1 and CDR2: SGHKS and YYEKEE (reference sequence). Deletions cut 3 bases from V and 7 bases from J, with 17 bases between. In nucleotides, the CDR3 is TGTGCCAGCAGCTCAGGACCCGGGACAACCAATTCACCCCTCCACTTT. It codes for CASSSGPGTTNSPLHF.

This chain links TRBV11-2 with TRBJ2-7; a possible D gene is TRBD1 (5 bases). Trimming removed 4 bases at V and 5 bases at J, with 9 bases between. This CDR3 is 12 amino acids long. Germline lookup yields CDR1 SGHAT and CDR2 FQNNGV. In DNA form, the CDR3 reads TGTGCCAGCAGCTCAGGGTTCCACGAGCAGTACTTC. Translation gives CASSSGFHEQYF.

The chain uses TRBV10-3 and TRBJ2-1, with D perhaps TRBD1 (6 bases). Trimming pared 3 bases from V and 0 bases from J, leaving 9 bases between. CDR3 size: 15 residues. From germline, CDR1 is ENHRY and CDR2 SYGVKD. The CDR3: CAISERGGSYNEQFF. As DNA, the CDR3 is TGTGCCATCAGTGAAAGAGGGGGCTCCTACAATGAGCAGTTCTTC.

The rearrangement uses TRBV10-3 and TRBJ2-3; 15 nucleotides line up with TRBD2. Germline loops: CDR1 ENHRY, CDR2 SYGVKD. V was clipped by 11 bases and J by 5 bases; unmatched bases: 14. The CDR3 totals 17 residues. The CDR3: CASSPRTSGRVGDTQYF. Written as DNA, the CDR3 is TGTGCCTCCTCACCTCGGACTAGCGGGAGGGTTGGAGATACGCAGTATTTT.

The chain is built from TRBV28 and TRBJ1-5; tentatively, D is TRBD1 (6 bases). The length of the CDR3 is 14 residues. Germline V gives CDR1 MDHEN, CDR2 SYDVKM. Trimming cost V 3 bases and J 2 bases, with 8 bases left between them. The CDR3 DNA is TGTGCCAGCAGTTTGTACAGGGGCAATCAGCCCCAGCATTTT. As protein: CASSLYRGNQPQHF.

The chain uses TRBV2 and TRBJ1-4, with TRBD1 matching over 10 bases. This CDR3 contains 14 residues. With V trimmed by 6 bases and J by 7 bases, 5 bases remained unmatched. CDR1 is SNHLY and CDR2 is FYNNEI in the germline V gene. DNA for the CDR3: TGTGCCAGCAGAAGACAGGGGGCTTTTGAAAAACTGTTTTTT. This sequence encodes CASRRQGAFEKLFF.

This sequence joins TRBV27 and TRBJ1-2; a possible D gene is TRBD1 (5 bases). V gave up 0 bases and J gave up 4 bases, with 15 bases separating them. Germline CDR1 MNHEY, CDR2 SMNVEV (reference sequence). This CDR3 has 16 residues. CDR3 amino acids: CASSLSAGQIFYGYTF. CDR3 nucleotide sequence: TGTGCCAGCAGTTTATCAGCTGGACAAATCTTCTATGGCTACACCTTC.

The chain carries TRBV9 and TRBJ1-6, with D uncertain. CDR1 SGDLS and CDR2 YYNGEE come from the germline V gene. The length of the CDR3 is 16 residues. V dropped 4 bases and J dropped 7 bases, with 18 bases sitting between them. CDR3 sequence: CASSFRPGNRNSPLHF. The CDR3 DNA follows: TGTGCCAGCAGCTTCCGACCAGGAAATCGGAATTCACCCCTCCACTTT.

This clone was counted a single time. The rearrangement links TRBV5-4 to TRBJ2-3; D may be TRBD1 (5 bases). Per the germline V gene, CDR1 is SGHNT and CDR2 is YYREEE (reference sequence). V shed 0 bases and J shed 9 bases, with 11 bases lying between them. The CDR3 runs to 13 residues. As DNA, the CDR3 is TGTGCCAGCAGCTTGGGGGTCACAGGAACGCAGTATTTT. It codes for CASSLGVTGTQYF.

The chain links TRBV28 to TRBJ2-7, with unresolved D. This CDR3 comprises 12 residues. The V end was cut by 1 base, the J end by 3 bases, with 4 bases between. The germline gives CDR1 MDHEN, CDR2 SYDVKM. CDR3 bases: TGTGCCAGCAGTTTATCCAGCTACGAGCAGTACTTC. The encoded protein is CASSLSSYEQYF.

The table lists this clone with a count of one. The V and J genes are TRBV27 and TRBJ1-1; 12 bases map to TRBD1. V was pared by 8 bases and J by 0 bases, with 4 bases of the junction left unmatched. Germline CDR1 MNHEY, CDR2 SMNVEV (reference sequence). The CDR3 is 15 amino acids. The DNA of the CDR3 is TGTGCCAGCGCCCGGGACAGGGGGCTGAACACTGAAGCTTTCTTT. This gives the protein CASARDRGLNTEAFF.

The chain recombines TRBV27 with TRBJ2-2; 12 bases fit TRBD1. Unmatched junction bases numbered 8, after V lost 5 bases and J lost 4 bases. Germline V gives CDR1 MNHEY, CDR2 SMNVEV (reference sequence). The CDR3 length is 17 residues. CDR3 coding DNA: TGTGCCAGCAGTCCCTCCCGGGACAGGGGGCTCACCGGGGAGCTGTTTTTT. Encoded protein: CASSPSRDRGLTGELFF.

The chain is built from TRBV6-5 and TRBJ2-1, with TRBD2 matching over 9 bases. Trimming at V came to 6 bases and at J to 4 bases, leaving 7 bases not matched to a gene. This CDR3 is 15 amino acids long. Germline V CDR1 and CDR2: MNHEY, SVGAGI. The CDR3 DNA follows: TGTGCCAGCAGACGAGGTAGCGGGGGATACAATGAGCAGTTCTTC. Translation: CASRRGSGGYNEQFF.

The genes are TRBV7-3 and TRBJ2-2, with 7 bases that match TRBD2. CDR3 size: 16 residues. V was clipped by 1 base and J by 1 base; unmatched bases: 3. The germline gives CDR1 SGHTA, CDR2 FQGTGA. CDR3 bases: TGTGCCAGCAGCTTAAACGGGAGGCAGAACACCGGGGAGCTGTTTTTT. Amino acids: CASSLNGRQNTGELFF.

V usage is TRBV3-1 (or the pseudogene TRBV3-2) and J usage is TRBJ1-2; no clear D gene. This CDR3 spans 13 amino acids. V lost 4 bases to trimming and J lost 6 bases, with 12 bases between them. The germline gives CDR1 LGHDT, CDR2 YNNKEL (reference sequence). The CDR3 sequence is CASSRLHEDGYTF. DNA of the CDR3: TGTGCCAGCAGCCGACTACATGAGGATGGCTACACCTTC.

V gene TRBV7-6 combines with J gene TRBJ2-1; 15 bases fit TRBD2. The V segment lost 5 bases and the J segment 2 bases; nucleotides outside the gene matches: 4. This CDR3 spans 17 amino acids. The germline V gene has CDR1 SGHVS and CDR2 FNYEAQ. The CDR3 nucleotides are TGTGCCAGCAGCCTGGGACTAGCGGGAGGAACCTACAATGAGCAGTTCTTC. It encodes CASSLGLAGGTYNEQFF.

This clone was found once. The chain joins TRBV5-4 to TRBJ2-7; 10 nucleotides match TRBD2. The CDR3 extends over 17 amino acids. With 3 bases clipped from V and 2 bases from J, the junction kept 11 bases outside the gene matches. From germline, CDR1 is SGHNT and CDR2 YYREEE (reference sequence). The CDR3 DNA sequence: TGTGCCAGCAGCTGGGGGGCTAGCGGGAGACGACCCTACGAGCAGTACTTC. Its protein product is CASSWGASGRRPYEQYF.

The CDR3 region has the DNA TGCAGCGTTGAGGACAGGGCCTCCTACGAGCAGTACTTC. Amino acids: CSVEDRASYEQYF. V and J are TRBV29-1 and TRBJ2-7, with 8 bases matching TRBD1. This CDR3 contains 13 residues. CDR1 is SQVTM, CDR2 ANQGSEA, per germline. V trimming: 3 bases; J trimming: 0 bases; junction bases outside the gene matches: 1.

The rearrangement joins TRBV3-1 (or the pseudogene TRBV3-2) to TRBJ2-3, with D possibly matching TRBD2 (5 bases). The CDR3 covers 16 residues. The V and J ends lost 1 base and 4 bases respectively, with 15 bases between them. Looked up from germline, CDR1 is LGHDT and CDR2 is YNNKEL (reference sequence). CDR3 DNA: TGTGCCAGCAGCCAAGTTTGGCGGGCTAGGGCAGATACGCAGTATTTT. Residues: CASSQVWRARADTQYF.

In DNA form, the CDR3 reads TGTGCCAGCAGCTCGGGACACAGCTCCTACGAGCAGTACTTC. It translates to CASSSGHSSYEQYF. V and J are TRBV28 and TRBJ2-7; a weak D match, TRBD1 (6 bases). Trimming left V 6 bases short and J 0 bases short, with 12 bases between. Germline V CDR1 and CDR2: MDHEN, SYDVKM. CDR3 length: 14 amino acids.

This sequence joins TRBV19 and TRBJ1-5, with 8 nucleotides matching TRBD1. The CDR3 has 16 amino acids. J gave up 3 bases and V 3 bases, and 7 bases lay outside the gene matches. Germline CDR1 LNHDA, CDR2 SQIVND (reference sequence). The CDR3: CASSIGQGIFNQPQHF. CDR3 nucleotide sequence: TGTGCCAGTAGTATCGGACAGGGTATATTCAATCAGCCCCAGCATTTT.

The chain carries TRBV7-2 and TRBJ2-7, with 9 bases aligning to TRBD1. V dropped 3 bases and J dropped 3; count of bases not matched to a gene: 6. The CDR3 runs 15 residues. In germline, CDR1 is SGHTA, CDR2 FQGNSA. CDR3 amino acids: CASSLGQGLVYEQYF. CDR3 DNA sequence: TGTGCCAGCAGCTTGGGACAGGGACTTGTCTACGAGCAGTACTTC.

The CDR3 sequence: CAWRREYEQYF. DNA for the CDR3: TGTGCCTGGAGAAGGGAGTACGAGCAGTACTTC. The chain recombines TRBV30 with TRBJ2-7; D perhaps matches TRBD2 (5 bases). Per the germline V gene, CDR1 is GTSNPN and CDR2 is SVGIG (reference sequence). CDR3 length equals 11 residues. V was shortened by 3 bases and J by 4 bases, with 7 bases between the two germline ends.

J is TRBJ2-1 and V is TRBV6-5; D is unresolved. Germline V gene lookup returns CDR1 MNHEY and CDR2 SVGAGI. This CDR3 has 15 amino acids. V lost 0 bases and J lost 1, with 7 bases in between. The CDR3 nucleotides are TGTGCCAGCAGTTACTCGAGTATATCCTACAATGAGCAGTTCTTC. This translates into CASSYSSISYNEQFF.

This clone turned up a few times. The chain links TRBV10-3 to TRBJ2-7; D possibly corresponds to TRBD1 (5 bases). This CDR3 has 15 amino acids. CDR1 ENHRY and CDR2 SYGVKD come from the germline V gene. The V gene lost 3 bases and the J gene lost 2 bases, with 14 bases spanning the gap. The CDR3 DNA reads TGTGCCATCAGTGAAAGTCCAGGGCAGACCTACGAGCAGTACTTC. This codes for CAISESPGQTYEQYF.

The chain recombines TRBV3-1 (or the pseudogene TRBV3-2) with TRBJ2-7, with a tentative D call TRBD1 (6 bases). V lost 2 bases, J lost 2 bases, and 19 bases lay in between. Germline V gene data show CDR1 as LGHDT and CDR2 as YNNKEL (reference sequence). The CDR3 length is 17 residues. CDR3 nucleotides: TGTGCCAGCAGCCAACCCTTACCAGGGGTCATTGCCTACGAGCAGTACTTC. Its translation: CASSQPLPGVIAYEQYF.

V and J are TRBV2 and TRBJ2-7, with D unresolved. Germline CDR1 and CDR2: SNHLY and FYNNEI. The CDR3 extends over 12 amino acids. V was clipped by 2 bases and J by 7 bases, with 9 bases between them. The CDR3 loop reads CASSEHSYEQYF. CDR3 coding DNA: TGTGCCAGCAGTGAACACTCATATGAGCAGTACTTC.

The gene calls are TRBV6-5 and TRBJ2-5; D remains ambiguous. Trimming removed 2 bases from V and 4 bases from J, with 11 bases in between. CDR1 MNHEY and CDR2 SVGAGI come from the germline V gene. The CDR3 totals 14 residues. Here the CDR3 reads CASSYVALGETQYF. CDR3 sequence (DNA): TGTGCCAGCAGTTACGTGGCCCTTGGAGAGACCCAGTACTTC.

The chain carries TRBV13 and TRBJ1-2; 11 nucleotides agree with TRBD1. J gave up 4 bases and V 0 bases, and 1 base lay outside the gene matches. The CDR3 has 15 residues. Germline V lookup: CDR1 PRHDT, CDR2 FYEKMQ (reference sequence). This CDR3 reads CASSLGGTGGYGYTF. In DNA, the CDR3 is TGTGCCAGCAGCTTAGGGGGGACAGGGGGCTATGGCTACACCTTC.

This chain links TRBV11-1 with TRBJ2-3, with 9 bases lining up with TRBD1. Germline-derived CDR1 and CDR2 are SGHAT and FQDESV (reference sequence). This CDR3 is built from 15 residues. The ends lost 5 bases at V and 2 bases at J; junction bases unmatched: 5. CDR3 loop: CASSKDRGYTDTQYF. In DNA, the CDR3 is TGTGCCAGCAGCAAGGACAGGGGATACACAGATACGCAGTATTTT.